What follows are 26 T cell receptor beta chains derived from one specimen sequenced in a study of blood T cell repertoires in COVID-19 (dated by TCRdb to 2018 to 2021). Receptors were amplified or captured by the immunoSEQ multiplex PCR assay. Held by TCRdb, this immuneACCESS table contains in-frame sequences only and omits some clones. Under half of the omission traces to an unresolved V gene where checked; the cause of the rest is unknown. Counted in this sample were about 230,000 clones; more than 75% of them appeared once. The ten largest clones take up about 9.9% of the sample. The sequenced material came from peripheral blood. These TCRs come from a man in his forties or fifties with COVID-19, enrolled during active disease.

V is TRBV27 and J is TRBJ2-3; TRBD2 is a possible D gene (5 bases). Trimming stripped 9 bases from V and 0 bases from J, with 16 bases between. Germline assignment: CDR1 MNHEY and CDR2 SMNVEV (reference sequence). The CDR3 has 15 residues. The CDR3 reads CASSPRAASTDTQYF. The CDR3 DNA reads as TGTGCCAGTTCCCCTCGAGCGGCAAGCACAGATACGCAGTATTTT.

This clone was picked up one time. The J gene is TRBJ2-7, the V gene TRBV28; D perhaps matches TRBD2 (5 bases). Germline values: CDR1 MDHEN, CDR2 SYDVKM. The CDR3 length is 14 residues. Trimming cost V 6 bases and J 5 bases, with 17 bases left between them. The CDR3 DNA follows: TGTGCCAGCAGCCCGGGGTCCCCGGGCCACGAGCAGTACTTC. It encodes CASSPGSPGHEQYF. The whole variable domain, filled in from reference TRBV28 and TRBJ2-7, reads DVKVTQSSRYLVKRTGEKVFLECVQDMDHENMFWYRQDPGLGLRLIYFSYDVKMKEKGDIPEGYSVSREKKERFSLILESASTNQTSMYLCASSPGSPGHEQYFGPGTRLTVT.

The CDR3 protein is CASSLVITGGNYNEQFF. The CDR3 DNA reads as TGTGCCAGCAGCTTAGTCATAACGGGGGGTAACTACAATGAGCAGTTCTTC. The chain employs TRBV7-2 and TRBJ2-1; 7 bases are a match to TRBD2. CDR3 length: 17 amino acids. Germline V gene sequence: CDR1 SGHTA, CDR2 FQGNSA. Trimming removed 1 base from V and 3 bases from J; junction bases left unmatched: 9.

V usage is TRBV3-1 (or the pseudogene TRBV3-2) and J usage is TRBJ2-3; 11 nucleotides line up with TRBD2. V lost 4 bases and J lost 5; bases outside the gene matches: 2. In germline, CDR1 is LGHDT, CDR2 YNNKEL (reference sequence). The CDR3 has 14 residues. The CDR3 loop reads CASSPGLAVDTQYF. The CDR3 DNA reads as TGTGCCAGCAGCCCGGGACTAGCGGTAGATACGCAGTATTTT.

This chain connects TRBV30 to TRBJ2-7, with 7 bases fitting TRBD1. The CDR3 consists of 12 residues. The ends lost 8 bases at V and 2 bases at J; junction bases unmatched: 6. CDR1 and CDR2 from the germline V gene are GTSNPN and SVGIG (reference sequence). For the CDR3, the DNA is TGTGCCCGAGCCGGGACAGCCTACGAGCAGTACTTC. As protein: CARAGTAYEQYF.

The gene calls are TRBV9 and TRBJ2-1; 7 bases are a match to TRBD2. The CDR3 is 15 residues long. Germline V gene sequence: CDR1 SGDLS, CDR2 YYNGEE. V was clipped by 0 bases and J by 4 bases; unmatched bases: 4. The chain's CDR3 is CASSVVASGYNEQFF. The CDR3 region has the DNA TGTGCCAGCAGCGTAGTGGCTAGCGGATACAATGAGCAGTTCTTC.

The rearrangement links TRBV2 to TRBJ2-3; the match to TRBD2 covers 9 bases. V trimming: 4 bases; J trimming: 1 base; junction bases outside the gene matches: 3. Germline CDR1 is SNHLY and CDR2 is FYNNEI. There are 15 residues in the CDR3. The CDR3 DNA follows: TGTGCCAGCAGTGTTGCTAGCGGGGGCACAGATACGCAGTATTTT. This sequence encodes CASSVASGGTDTQYF.

The V gene is TRBV2, the J gene TRBJ1-1; 8 nucleotides align to TRBD1. The CDR3 covers 17 residues. CDR1 is SNHLY, CDR2 FYNNEI, per germline. J gave up 5 bases and V 2 bases, and 13 bases lay outside the gene matches. CDR3 sequence: CASSEYWRTGWTTEAFF. DNA for the CDR3: TGTGCCAGCAGTGAATATTGGAGGACAGGGTGGACAACTGAAGCTTTCTTT.

This clone came up a few times. The chain carries TRBV7-3 and TRBJ2-2; D is perhaps TRBD2 (6 bases). This CDR3 region has 14 residues. The V gene's germline CDR1 is SGHTA and CDR2 FQGTGA. V lost 5 bases and J 6 bases, leaving 13 bases between the germline ends. The CDR3 coding sequence is TGTGCCAGCAGCCGGGTCGGGGGACCCGGGGAGCTGTTTTTT. It encodes CASSRVGGPGELFF.

V is TRBV20-1 and J is TRBJ1-1, with no clear D. The V gene's germline CDR1 is DFQATT and CDR2 SNEGSKA (reference sequence). V lost 5 bases to trimming and J lost 6 bases, with 10 bases between them. This CDR3 is 11 amino acids long. CDR3 region: CSAGGRSEAFF. In nucleotides, the CDR3 is TGCAGTGCTGGCGGTAGATCTGAAGCTTTCTTT.

The rearrangement joins TRBV6-5 to TRBJ1-5; maybe TRBD1 (5 bases). CDR1 is MNHEY and CDR2 is SVGAGI in the germline V gene. This CDR3 contains 13 residues. Trimming took off 8 bases at V and 5 bases at J, with 13 bases between the two ends. DNA of the CDR3: TGTGCCAGCCGGATGCAAGGGGATCAGCCCCAGCATTTT. This encodes CASRMQGDQPQHF.

The chain carries TRBV2 and TRBJ2-2; D might be TRBD1 (6 bases). The CDR3 is made up of 15 amino acids. The germline V gene encodes CDR1 SNHLY and CDR2 FYNNEI. With 5 bases removed from V and 2 bases from J, the gap between germline ends came to 12 bases. CDR3 sequence: CASSPGQANTGELFF. The DNA of the CDR3 is TGTGCCAGCAGTCCGGGACAAGCTAACACCGGGGAGCTGTTTTTT.

This chain connects TRBV18 to TRBJ2-1, with 9 bases matching TRBD2. The trim removed 8 bases at V and 0 bases at J, leaving 11 bases unmatched. Looked up from germline, CDR1 is KGHSH and CDR2 is LQKENI. CDR3 size: 17 residues. The CDR3 region is CASLRGLAESSYNEQFF. CDR3 bases: TGTGCCAGCCTAAGGGGACTAGCCGAGAGCTCCTACAATGAGCAGTTCTTC. Together with reference TRBV18 and TRBJ2-1, the CDR3 gives the full variable domain: NAGVMQNPRHLVRRRGQEARLRCSPMKGHSHVYWYRQLPEEGLKFMVYLQKENIIDESGMPKERFSAEFPKEGPSILRIQQVVRGDSAAYFCASLRGLAESSYNEQFFGPGTRLTVL.

The chain joins TRBV18 to TRBJ1-2; 7 positions match TRBD1. The CDR3 sequence is 16 residues long. The V segment lost 1 base and the J segment 4 bases; nucleotides outside the gene matches: 9. Per germline, CDR1 KGHSH and CDR2 LQKENI. The chain's CDR3 is CASSPQGMTGPYGYTF. Here the CDR3 DNA reads TGTGCCAGCTCACCACAGGGAATGACAGGGCCCTATGGCTACACCTTC.

This clone occurred once. The rearrangement joins TRBV3-1 (or the pseudogene TRBV3-2) to TRBJ2-1; 7 nucleotides line up with TRBD2. The CDR3 runs to 18 residues. After removal of 4 bases from V and 5 bases from J, the junction contained 17 bases not matched to a gene. CDR1 and CDR2 (germline): LGHDT, YNNKEL (reference sequence). The CDR3 DNA reads TGTGCCAGCAGCCGATATCTAAGTGGGGGGGTTGGTCACAATGAGCAGTTCTTC. This codes for CASSRYLSGGVGHNEQFF.

This clone appeared a single time. This chain links TRBV5-6 with TRBJ2-3; the match to TRBD2 covers 7 bases. The CDR3 loop spans 16 amino acids. Germline CDR1 reads SGHDT; CDR2 reads YYEEEE. V was clipped by 1 base and J by 2 bases; unmatched bases: 7. DNA for the CDR3: TGTGCCAGCAGCTTGTCGCCTAGCGGACTCACAGATACGCAGTATTTT. Protein: CASSLSPSGLTDTQYF.

The chain joins TRBV10-3 to TRBJ1-6; 8 bases line up with TRBD1. This CDR3 contains 16 residues. Germline V gene sequence: CDR1 ENHRY, CDR2 SYGVKD. After removal of 0 bases from V and 8 bases from J, the junction contained 6 bases not matched to a gene. The CDR3 sequence is CAISESYGQGYSPLHF. Here the CDR3 DNA reads TGTGCCATCAGTGAGTCGTATGGACAGGGTTATTCACCCCTCCACTTT.

V and J are TRBV29-1 and TRBJ1-1, with 9 bases fitting TRBD1. The length of the CDR3 is 12 residues. Germline V gene data show CDR1 as SQVTM and CDR2 as ANQGSEA. V lost 3 bases to trimming and J lost 7 bases; unmatched junction nucleotides: 3. This CDR3 is CSVEGTGSEAFF. The CDR3 nucleotides read TGCAGCGTTGAGGGGACAGGGAGTGAAGCTTTCTTT.

The chain is built from TRBV10-2 and TRBJ2-7, with TRBD1 matching over 11 bases. In germline, CDR1 is WSHSY, CDR2 SAAADI. The CDR3 consists of 14 residues. After removal of 6 bases from V and 2 bases from J, the junction contained 3 bases not matched to a gene. CDR3 in amino acids: CASSPDRGPYEQYF. As DNA, the CDR3 is TGCGCCAGCAGCCCGGACAGGGGGCCCTACGAGCAGTACTTC.

The chain carries TRBV19 and TRBJ1-5; the match to TRBD1 covers 9 bases. The CDR3 totals 15 residues. J gave up 2 bases and V 4 bases, and 3 bases lay outside the gene matches. From germline, CDR1 is LNHDA and CDR2 SQIVND (reference sequence). The CDR3 reads CASSTTGGGNQPQHF. The DNA for the CDR3 is TGTGCCAGTAGTACAACAGGGGGCGGCAATCAGCCCCAGCATTTT.

The gene calls are TRBV12-3 or TRBV12-4 and TRBJ1-5; weak D call: TRBD1 (5 bases). V was shortened by 7 bases and J by 6 bases, with 13 bases between the two germline ends. The CDR3 is made up of 13 amino acids. Here the CDR3 DNA reads TGTGCCAGCACCGGGGGGAGACTTCAGCCCCAGCATTTT. It translates to CASTGGRLQPQHF.

V usage is TRBV15 and J usage is TRBJ2-3; 8 positions match TRBD2. CDR1 is LNHNV, CDR2 YYDKDF, per germline (reference sequence). This CDR3 region has 16 residues. Trimming took 0 bases from V and 4 from J; bases not matched to a gene: 6. The CDR3 spells CATSRDWAGGPDTQYF. CDR3 coding DNA: TGTGCCACCAGCAGAGATTGGGCGGGAGGACCAGATACGCAGTATTTT.

The rearrangement joins TRBV7-3 to TRBJ2-1; 9 bases align to TRBD1. Germline CDR1 SGHTA, CDR2 FQGTGA. V gave up 2 bases and J gave up 7 bases; unmatched junction bases: 6. This CDR3 spans 15 amino acids. The chain's CDR3 is CASSLGTGLWNEQFF. The CDR3 DNA reads TGTGCCAGCAGCTTAGGGACAGGGTTATGGAATGAGCAGTTCTTC.

The J gene is TRBJ2-5, the V gene TRBV7-9, with TRBD2 identical over 7 bases. The CDR3 covers 12 residues. Germline V gene data show CDR1 as SEHNR and CDR2 as FQNEAQ (reference sequence). Unmatched junction bases numbered 7, after V lost 11 bases and J lost 4 bases. The CDR3 DNA is TGTGCCTCTCAGTCGGGAGGAGAGACCCAGTACTTC. This translates into CASQSGGETQYF.

This chain connects TRBV7-9 to TRBJ2-2; 7 bases align to TRBD1. CDR3 size: 16 residues. Germline assignment: CDR1 SEHNR and CDR2 FQNEAQ (reference sequence). V gave up 6 bases and J gave up 3 bases; unmatched junction bases: 10. CDR3 nucleotide sequence: TGTGCCAGCAGACCCCGGGACAGAATTTACACCGGGGAGCTGTTTTTT. This encodes CASRPRDRIYTGELFF.

The genes are TRBV4-1 and TRBJ2-4; TRBD2 matches 9 bases. CDR3 size: 21 residues. The V gene end was trimmed by 4 bases and the J gene end by 0 bases; junction bases not matched to a gene: 19. The germline V gene has CDR1 MGHRA and CDR2 YSYEKL. CDR3 DNA sequence: TGCGCCAGCAGCCTAAGATTGTTCCCTAGCGGGGCGACTCTAGCCAAAAACATTCAGTACTTC. Its protein is CASSLRLFPSGATLAKNIQYF.